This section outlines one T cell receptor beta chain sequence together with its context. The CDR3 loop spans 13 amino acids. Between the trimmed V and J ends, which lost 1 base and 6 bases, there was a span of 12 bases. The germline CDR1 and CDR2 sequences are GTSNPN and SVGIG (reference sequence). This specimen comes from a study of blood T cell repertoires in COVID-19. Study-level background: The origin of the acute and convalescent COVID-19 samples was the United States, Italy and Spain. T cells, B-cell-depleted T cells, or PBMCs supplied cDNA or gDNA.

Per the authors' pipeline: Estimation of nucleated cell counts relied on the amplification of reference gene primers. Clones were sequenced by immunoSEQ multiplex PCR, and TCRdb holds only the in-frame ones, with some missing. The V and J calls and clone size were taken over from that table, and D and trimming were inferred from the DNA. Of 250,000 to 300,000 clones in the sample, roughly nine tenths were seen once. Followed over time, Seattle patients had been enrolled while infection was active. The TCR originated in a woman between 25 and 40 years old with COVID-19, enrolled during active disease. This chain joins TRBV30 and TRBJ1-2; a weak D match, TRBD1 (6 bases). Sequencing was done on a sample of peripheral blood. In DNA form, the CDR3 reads TGTGCCTGGAGTGGGGGCAGGGGAGATGGCTACACCTTC. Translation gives CAWSGGRGDGYTF. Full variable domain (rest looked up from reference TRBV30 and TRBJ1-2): SQTIHQWPATLVQPVGSPLSLECTVEGTSNPNLYWYRQAAGRGLQLLFYSVGIGQISSEVPQNLSASRPQDRQFILSSKKLLLSDSGFYLCAWSGGRGDGYTFGSGTRLTVV.